The rows below give T cell receptor beta chains drawn from one sample of a study of CD8 T cells in ankylosing spondylitis. TCRdb recomputed calls from the 5' RACE reads with MiXCR, one row per CDR3 protein. The sample has some 250,000 distinct CDR3 sequences, about 9.1% seen once; the top ten hold 6.8%. Sequenced input: blood, either unsorted or a sorted T cell fraction (not recorded which). These receptors all stem from a male donor with ankylosing spondylitis or in good health (not recorded which). Each CDR3 is given with its conserved first and last residue. The order of the fields is D gene, V gene, clone size, J gene, CDR3 protein, CDR3 DNA. The D gene is left open where the match is weak. Size is stated as how often the clone was seen (once, few, many) or a class if it is expanded.

d_call: .; v_call: TRBV5-1; clone_size: many; j_call: TRBJ1-2; cdr3_aa: CASSLDYAALNYGYTF; cdr3_nt: TGCGCCAGCAGCTTGGACTACGCAGCCCTTAACTATGGCTACACCTTC
d_call: .; v_call: TRBV10-1; clone_size: many; j_call: TRBJ2-7; cdr3_aa: CASSEFRIPSYEQYF; cdr3_nt: TGCGCCAGCAGTGAGTTTCGGATCCCATCCTACGAGCAGTACTTC
d_call: TRBD1; v_call: TRBV7-2; clone_size: few; j_call: TRBJ2-7; cdr3_aa: CASSRTGGASYEQYF; cdr3_nt: TGTGCCAGCAGCAGGACAGGGGGCGCGTCCTACGAGCAGTACTTC
d_call: .; v_call: TRBV29-1; clone_size: few; j_call: TRBJ1-2; cdr3_aa: CSVVGPQLGANYGYTF; cdr3_nt: TGCAGCGTTGTTGGGCCTCAACTAGGAGCTAACTATGGCTACACCTTC
d_call: .; v_call: TRBV19; clone_size: few; j_call: TRBJ2-6; cdr3_aa: CASSIGTGRPSGANVLTF; cdr3_nt: TGTGCCAGTAGTATAGGAACCGGCCGTCCCTCTGGGGCCAACGTCCTGACTTTC
d_call: .; v_call: TRBV4-2; clone_size: many; j_call: TRBJ2-7; cdr3_aa: CASSQDLLAEQYF; cdr3_nt: TGTGCCAGCAGCCAAGATCTCCTGGCCGAGCAGTACTTC
d_call: .; v_call: TRBV4-2; clone_size: many; j_call: TRBJ2-5; cdr3_aa: CASSQSIGVRETQYF; cdr3_nt: TGTGCCAGCAGCCAATCGATCGGGGTACGAGAGACCCAGTACTTC
d_call: .; v_call: TRBV20-1; clone_size: many; j_call: TRBJ2-3; cdr3_aa: CSARYDTQYF; cdr3_nt: TGCAGTGCTAGATATGATACGCAGTATTTT
d_call: .; v_call: TRBV20-1; clone_size: many; j_call: TRBJ1-1; cdr3_aa: CSAGGANTEAFF; cdr3_nt: TGCAGTGCCGGAGGGGCAAACACTGAAGCTTTCTTT
d_call: .; v_call: TRBV28; clone_size: few; j_call: TRBJ2-5; cdr3_aa: CASSDRQQETQYF; cdr3_nt: TGTGCCAGCAGCGACAGACAGCAAGAGACCCAGTACTTC